The 7 T cell receptor delta chains reported below all come from one sample, sequenced in a study of gamma-delta chains in newborns, infants, children. TCRdb redid the clone calls on the reads with CATT. The sample lists around 3,000 delta-chain clones, approximately 2.6% seen once, with approximately 7.1% in the top ten. The sequenced material came from blood. The receptors come from a child who was a newborn, infant or young child, either healthy, febrile or measles-vaccinated (not recorded which).

This clone is classed as medium-sized. Other DNA sequences in the sample encode the same CDR3. The chain uses TRDV2 and TRDJ3; the D is unclear. Trimming shortened V by 3 bases and J by 0 bases, and 11 bases separated the two germline ends. The CDR3 sequence is 17 residues long. CDR1 and CDR2 (germline): GEAIGNYY, EKD. The CDR3 is CACDPVVGSWDTRQMFF. The CDR3 bases are TGTGCCTGTGACCCCGTGGTTGGCTCCTGGGACACCCGACAGATGTTTTTC.

This clone turned up a few times. One junction end does not reproduce the germline sequence, and a read error may be involved. The chain uses TRDV2 and TRDJ1, with TRDD3 identical over 11 bases. This CDR3 contains 20 residues. Per the germline V gene, CDR1 is GEAIGNYY and CDR2 is EKD. The CDR3 DNA follows: TGTGCCCGTGACCCCATTCGGACTGGGGGATATAGGGACGACACCGATAAACTCATCTTT. It specifies CARDPIRTGGYRDDTDKLIF.

In regard to this clone: This is likely an artifact of a read error, given a far larger clone one base away. The chain combines TRDV2 with TRDJ2; 7 bases agree with TRDD3. CDR3 length equals 18 residues. Per germline, CDR1 GEAIGNYY and CDR2 EKD. Trimming removed 3 bases from V and 0 bases from J; junction bases left unmatched: 12. Written as DNA, the CDR3 is TGTGCCTGTGACCGACTGGGGAATATACCAGCTTTGACAGCACAACTCTTCTTT. Its translation: CACDRLGNIPALTAQLFF.

This clone is medium-sized in the sample. Within the sample, other DNA sequences also encode this same CDR3. The rearrangement joins TRDV2 to TRDJ1, with 12 positions matching TRDD3. The ends lost 2 bases at V and 0 bases at J; junction bases unmatched: 12. Germline CDR1 is GEAIGNYY and CDR2 is EKD. CDR3 length: 19 amino acids. DNA of the CDR3: TGTGCCTGTGACAGCCTCGAGCCGCTGGGGGATACGGACACCGATAAACTCATCTTT. It is translated as CACDSLEPLGDTDTDKLIF.

This clone was counted a few times. A read error may be the cause here, since a much bigger clone is one base away. The V and J genes are TRDV2 and TRDJ1, with D possibly being TRDD2 (5 bases). The germline gives CDR1 GEAIGNYY, CDR2 EKD. V was shortened by 0 bases and J by 2 bases, with 27 bases between the two germline ends. The CDR3 is 20 amino acids. The CDR3 loop is CACDTYHSSTGPSVTDKLIF. For the CDR3, the DNA is TGTGCCTGTGACACCTACCATTCCTCTACGGGACCCTCAGTAACCGATAAACTCATCTTT.

This clone was detected only a few times. A read error likely explains this, since a far larger clone differs by one base. Other nucleotide sequences in the sample specify the same CDR3. The chain carries TRDV2 and TRDJ1, with 7 bases aligning to TRDD3. This CDR3 contains 19 residues. Losses at the gene ends were 0 bases for V and 0 bases for J; bases not matched to a gene: 15. Looked up from germline, CDR1 is GEAIGNYY and CDR2 is EKD. The CDR3 DNA reads as TGTGCCTGTGACACCGTACCCCATGGGGGACCGGCCAACACCGATAAACTCATCTTT. Translated: CACDTVPHGGPANTDKLIF.

This clone was counted between two and nine times. A clone one base away is much larger, so this may be a read error. The rearrangement joins TRDV2 to TRDJ1, with TRDD3 matching 8 bases. The V segment lost 1 base and the J segment 9 bases; nucleotides outside the gene matches: 9. Germline CDR1 GEAIGNYY, CDR2 EKD. This CDR3 contains 14 residues. CDR3: CACDTLGEQGELIF. The CDR3 coding sequence is TGTGCCTGTGACACTCTGGGGGAGCAAGGTGAACTCATCTTT.